This T cell receptor (beta chain) was identified in a study of cytomegalovirus exposure and HLA in healthy donors. Turning to this clone: Antigen specificity is unknown.

PCR employed 60 Vbeta and 13 Jbeta primers. Profiling relied on immunoSEQ multiplex PCR, and the TCRdb table lists in-frame clones only, not all of them. Among 100,000 to 150,000 clones, 80% were seen once, and the ten largest hold 8.9%. Losses at the gene ends were 6 bases for V and 4 bases for J; bases not matched to a gene: 9. The germline V gene encodes CDR1 SGHRS and CDR2 YFSETQ. The CDR3 contains 15 residues. Donors in the study were healthy people who gave bone marrow. Findings of the study overall: In presence/absence analyses, roughly uniform sequencing depth across donors was assumed. What a later analysis reportedly showed was that an Asian-associated ancestry cluster had fewer N-insertions than the roughly 700-donor mean.

The TCR was taken from a man aged 30 to 39 in good health and CMV-seropositive. Material for sequencing was PBMCs. The rearrangement joins TRBV5-1 to TRBJ2-1, with TRBD1 matching 8 bases. CDR3 DNA sequence: TGCGCCAGCAACTTTGGGACAGGCTCTTACAATGAGCAGTTCTTC. Amino acid sequence: CASNFGTGSYNEQFF.